The TCR beta chain under discussion was sequenced for a study of T cells in Graves' hyperthyroidism and ophthalmopathy. At the level of the study: Specimen type is peripheral blood, collected at initial diagnosis prior to any treatment. Broader study findings: Most expanded thyroid clonotypes above 0.001 also appeared in blood.

This clonotype showed up just a few times. Antigen unknown. From germline, CDR1 is KGHSH and CDR2 LQKENI. The V gene lost 9 bases and the J gene lost 2 bases, with 18 bases spanning the gap. This CDR3 region has 15 residues. Amplification targeted TCR beta CDR3 regions from RNA transcripts. The TCR CDR3 was amplified in a first-round RT-PCR using the HTBI primer set. TCRdb reprocessed the multiplex PCR reads via MiXCR and lists one record per CDR3 protein. The profile shows about 580,000 distinct CDR3 sequences, 14% of them singletons. Sequenced material: blood. The TCR comes from a woman younger than 45 with Graves' hyperthyroidism that later progressed to Graves' ophthalmopathy. The gene calls are TRBV18 and TRBJ2-3; no definite D call. The CDR3 sequence is CARSPDPRITDTQYF. The CDR3 bases are TGTGCCAGATCCCCAGACCCACGAATCACAGATACGCAGTATTTT.